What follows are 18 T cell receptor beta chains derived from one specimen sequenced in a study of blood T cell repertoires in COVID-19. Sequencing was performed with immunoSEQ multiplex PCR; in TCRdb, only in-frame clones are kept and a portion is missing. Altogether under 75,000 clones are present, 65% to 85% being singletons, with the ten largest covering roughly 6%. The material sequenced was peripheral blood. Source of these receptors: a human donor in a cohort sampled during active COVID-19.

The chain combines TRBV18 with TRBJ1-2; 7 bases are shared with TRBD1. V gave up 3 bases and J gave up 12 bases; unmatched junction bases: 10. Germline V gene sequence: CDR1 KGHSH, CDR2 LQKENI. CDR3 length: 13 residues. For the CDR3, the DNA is TGTGCCAGCTCACCGGGGGACAGAGGCAGGGACACCTTC. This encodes CASSPGDRGRDTF.

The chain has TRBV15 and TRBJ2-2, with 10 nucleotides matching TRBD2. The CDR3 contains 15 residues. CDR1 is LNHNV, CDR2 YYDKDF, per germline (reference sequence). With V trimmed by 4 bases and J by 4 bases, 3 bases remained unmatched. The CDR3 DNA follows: TGTGCCACCAGCACGGGACTAGCGACCACCGGGGAGCTGTTTTTT. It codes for CATSTGLATTGELFF.

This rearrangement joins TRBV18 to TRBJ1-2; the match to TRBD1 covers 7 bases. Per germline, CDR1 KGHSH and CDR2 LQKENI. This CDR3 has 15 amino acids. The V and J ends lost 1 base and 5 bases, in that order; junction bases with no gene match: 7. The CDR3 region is CASSPLAGGLYGYTF. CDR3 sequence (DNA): TGTGCCAGCTCACCACTGGCAGGGGGACTGTATGGCTACACCTTC.

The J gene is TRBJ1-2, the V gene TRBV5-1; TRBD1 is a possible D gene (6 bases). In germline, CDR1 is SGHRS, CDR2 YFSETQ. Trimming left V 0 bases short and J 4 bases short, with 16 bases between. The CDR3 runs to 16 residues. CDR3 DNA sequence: TGCGCCAGCAGCTTGGGGGGCACAGGGAGATCCTATGGCTACACCTTC. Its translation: CASSLGGTGRSYGYTF.

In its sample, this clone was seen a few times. The CDR3 DNA reads as TGTGCCACCAGCGACGGGGTGAACGGCTACACCTTC. Translated: CATSDGVNGYTF. The genes are TRBV24-1 and TRBJ1-2; D is ambiguous. The germline CDR1 and CDR2 sequences are KGHDR and SFDVKD. Trimming cost V 7 bases and J 8 bases, with 13 bases left between them. The CDR3 runs 12 residues.

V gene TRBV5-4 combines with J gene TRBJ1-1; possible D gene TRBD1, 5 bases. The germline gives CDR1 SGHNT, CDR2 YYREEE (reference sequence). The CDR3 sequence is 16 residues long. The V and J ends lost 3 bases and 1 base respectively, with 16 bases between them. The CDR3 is CASSSDGPGGNTEAFF. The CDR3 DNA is TGTGCCAGCAGCTCCGACGGCCCCGGGGGGAACACTGAAGCTTTCTTT.

The CDR3 sequence is CASSQVPLAGDEQYF. The CDR3 DNA reads TGCGCCAGCAGCCAAGTTCCTCTAGCGGGAGACGAGCAGTACTTC. The V and J genes are TRBV4-1 and TRBJ2-7; 10 bases agree with TRBD2. Germline V lookup: CDR1 MGHRA, CDR2 YSYEKL. V was clipped by 1 base and J by 5 bases; unmatched bases: 5. The CDR3 is made up of 15 amino acids.

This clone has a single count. CDR3 nucleotide sequence: TGTGCCAGCAGCCTACAGGGGGCGCGGGACACTGAAGCTTTCTTT. It specifies CASSLQGARDTEAFF. The chain has TRBV7-9 and TRBJ1-1; TRBD1 aligns across 9 bases. Germline V gene lookup returns CDR1 SEHNR and CDR2 FQNEAQ (reference sequence). The J segment lost 3 bases and the V segment lost 5 bases, leaving 7 bases of the junction unmatched. This CDR3 spans 15 amino acids.

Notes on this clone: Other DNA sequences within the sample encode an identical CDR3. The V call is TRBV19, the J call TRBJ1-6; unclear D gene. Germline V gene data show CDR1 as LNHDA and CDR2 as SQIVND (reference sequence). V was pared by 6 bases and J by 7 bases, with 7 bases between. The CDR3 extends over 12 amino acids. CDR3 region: CASSQRNSPLHF. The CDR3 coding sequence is TGTGCCAGTAGCCAGAGGAATTCACCCCTCCACTTT. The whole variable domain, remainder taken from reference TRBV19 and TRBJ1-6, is DGGITQSPKYLFRKEGQNVTLSCEQNLNHDAMYWYRQDPGQGLRLIYYSQIVNDFQKGDIAEGYSVSREKKESFPLTVTSAQKNPTAFYLCASSQRNSPLHFGNGTRLTVT.

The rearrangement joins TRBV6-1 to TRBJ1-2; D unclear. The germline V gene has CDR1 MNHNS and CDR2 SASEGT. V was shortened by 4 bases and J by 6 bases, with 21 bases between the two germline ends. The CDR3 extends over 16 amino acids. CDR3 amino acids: CASSATGSGLGDGYTF. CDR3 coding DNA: TGTGCCAGCAGTGCTACTGGGAGCGGGTTGGGTGATGGCTACACCTTC.

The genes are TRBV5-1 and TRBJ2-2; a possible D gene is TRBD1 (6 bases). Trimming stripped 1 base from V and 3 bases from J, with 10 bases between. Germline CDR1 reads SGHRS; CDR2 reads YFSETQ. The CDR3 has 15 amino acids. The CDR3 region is CASSLQQGYTGELFF. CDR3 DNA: TGCGCCAGCAGCTTGCAACAGGGTTACACCGGGGAGCTGTTTTTT.

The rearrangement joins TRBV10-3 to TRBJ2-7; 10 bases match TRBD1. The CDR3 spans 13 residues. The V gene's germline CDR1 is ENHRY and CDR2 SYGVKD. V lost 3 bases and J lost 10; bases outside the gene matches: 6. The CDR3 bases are TGTGCCATCAGTGACGGACAGGGGGGCCCTCAGTACTTC. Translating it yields CAISDGQGGPQYF.

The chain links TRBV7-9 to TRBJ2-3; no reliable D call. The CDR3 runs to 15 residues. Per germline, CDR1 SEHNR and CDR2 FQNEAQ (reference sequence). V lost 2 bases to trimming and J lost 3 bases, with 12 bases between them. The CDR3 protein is CASSLSRLRTDTQYF. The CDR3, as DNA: TGTGCCAGCAGCTTAAGCAGGCTTAGGACAGATACGCAGTATTTT.

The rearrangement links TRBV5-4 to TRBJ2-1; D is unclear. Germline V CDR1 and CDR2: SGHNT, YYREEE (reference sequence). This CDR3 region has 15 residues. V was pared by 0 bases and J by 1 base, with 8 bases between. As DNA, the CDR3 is TGTGCCAGCAGCTTGGGAGTCGGGTCCTACAATGAGCAGTTCTTC. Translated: CASSLGVGSYNEQFF.

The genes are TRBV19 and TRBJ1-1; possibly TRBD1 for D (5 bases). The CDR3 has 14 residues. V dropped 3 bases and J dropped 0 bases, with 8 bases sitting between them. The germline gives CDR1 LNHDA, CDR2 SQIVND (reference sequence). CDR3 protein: CASSILGVNTEAFF. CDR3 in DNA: TGTGCCAGTAGTATTTTAGGGGTGAACACTGAAGCTTTCTTT.

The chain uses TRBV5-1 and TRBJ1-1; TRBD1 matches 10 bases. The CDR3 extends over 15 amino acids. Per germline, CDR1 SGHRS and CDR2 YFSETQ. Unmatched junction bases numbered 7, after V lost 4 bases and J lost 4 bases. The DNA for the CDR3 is TGCGCCAGCAGCATAGACGGACAGGGGGGCACTGAAGCTTTCTTT. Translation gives CASSIDGQGGTEAFF.

This CDR3 reads CASTLAGTQETQYF. The CDR3 DNA sequence: TGCGCCAGTACCTTAGCGGGGACCCAGGAAACGCAGTATTTT. The gene calls are TRBV5-1 and TRBJ2-3; 8 nucleotides line up with TRBD2. Trimming removed 8 bases from V and 9 bases from J; junction bases left unmatched: 14. Germline assignment: CDR1 SGHRS and CDR2 YFSETQ. CDR3 size: 14 residues.

Written as DNA, the CDR3 is TGCGCCAGCAGCTTGGTGGCAGGGGGCCGCTACAATGAGCAGTTCTTC. This encodes CASSLVAGGRYNEQFF. This chain uses TRBV5-1 with TRBJ2-1; 8 nucleotides line up with TRBD1. Germline values: CDR1 SGHRS, CDR2 YFSETQ. The ends lost 0 bases at V and 3 bases at J; junction bases unmatched: 5. CDR3 length equals 16 residues.